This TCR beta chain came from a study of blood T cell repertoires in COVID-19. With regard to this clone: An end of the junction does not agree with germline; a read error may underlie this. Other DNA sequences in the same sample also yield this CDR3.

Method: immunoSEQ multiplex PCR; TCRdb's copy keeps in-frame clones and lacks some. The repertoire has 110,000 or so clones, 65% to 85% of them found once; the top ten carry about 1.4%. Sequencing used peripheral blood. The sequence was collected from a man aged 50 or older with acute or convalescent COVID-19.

DNA of the CDR3: TGCGCTAGCAGCTTGGGAACAGAAGACACTGAAGCTTTCTTT. Amino acid sequence: CASSLGTEDTEAFF. This chain connects TRBV5-1 to TRBJ1-1; no clear D. CDR1 SGHRS and CDR2 YFSETQ come from the germline V gene. This CDR3 contains 14 residues.